This T cell receptor beta chain was sequenced during a study of naive and memory T cell subsets. An equimolar mix of two oligonucleotides served as the beta constant-region primer for TRBC1 and TRBC2. Ligated cDNA was amplified by four rounds of PCR with nested alpha and beta constant-region primers and SP2. TCRdb independently ran MiXCR on the UMI-ligation and nested PCR reads; one entry per CDR3 protein. The sample holds under 150,000 distinct CDR3 sequences, roughly a fifth seen once. With respect to this clonotype: Its antigen is unidentified.

Cells stained for CD3, CD4, CD8, CD45RA and CD27 were sorted into four subsets. General study points: There was no ground truth to check naive and memory subset results. The power law exponent of TCR abundance differed between naive and memory cells. Naive repertoires, especially CD8, held a few larger clonotypes, possibly memory cells re-expressing CD45RA. From naive to CM, EM and EMRA, diversity decreased and Gini increased.

Material: naive CD8+ T cells from blood. The receptor was isolated from a human donor in good health.

CDR3 in DNA: TGTGCCAGCAGCCCAGGGACAGGGCTGGCTCAGCCCCAGCATTTT. It is translated as CASSPGTGLAQPQHF. The chain couples TRBV9 to TRBJ1-5; 9 nucleotides line up with TRBD1. Looked up from germline, CDR1 is SGDLS and CDR2 is YYNGEE. V shed 4 bases, J shed 6 bases, and the junction held 8 bases outside the gene matches. The CDR3 is made up of 15 amino acids.